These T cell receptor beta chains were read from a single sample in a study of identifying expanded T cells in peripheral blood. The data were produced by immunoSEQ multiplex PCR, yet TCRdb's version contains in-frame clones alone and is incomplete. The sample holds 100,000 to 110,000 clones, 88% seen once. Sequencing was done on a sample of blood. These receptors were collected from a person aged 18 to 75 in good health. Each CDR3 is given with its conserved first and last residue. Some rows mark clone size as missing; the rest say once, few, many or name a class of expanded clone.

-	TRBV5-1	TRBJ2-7	CASSLTGPAYEQYF
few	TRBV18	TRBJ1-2	CASSPMGFSYGYTF
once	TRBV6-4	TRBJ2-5	CASSDSEGQETQYF
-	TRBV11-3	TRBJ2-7	CASSLPGSYEQYF
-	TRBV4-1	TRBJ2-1	CASSETNEQFF
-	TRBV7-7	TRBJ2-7	CASSLGGTGPHEQYF
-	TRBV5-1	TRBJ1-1	CASSLGTSINTEAFF
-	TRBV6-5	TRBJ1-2	CASSYLGLGGYTF
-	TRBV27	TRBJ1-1	CATTPRVYLNTEAFF
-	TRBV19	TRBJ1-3	CASSIRARREVTSSGNTIYF
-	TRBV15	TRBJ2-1	CATSSGVRSEQFF
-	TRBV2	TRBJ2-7	CASSEEIKGKEQYF
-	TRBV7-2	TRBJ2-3	CASSPLRRGAGFLDTQYF
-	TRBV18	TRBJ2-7	CASSPNEGEQYF
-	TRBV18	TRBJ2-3	CASSPEDRFGVDTQYF
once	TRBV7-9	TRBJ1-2	CASSSEGGRDYGYTF
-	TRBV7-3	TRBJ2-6	CASSLGWSSGANVLTF
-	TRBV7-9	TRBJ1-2	CASSLGHEGKGYGYTF
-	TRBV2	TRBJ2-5	CASSEPLAGGETQYF
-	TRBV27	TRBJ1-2	CASRAHQNYGYTF
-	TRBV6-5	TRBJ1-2	CASRSEFYGYTF
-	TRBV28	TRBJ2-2	CASSRQGSTGELFF
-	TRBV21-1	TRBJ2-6	CASSKSRGGGAPGANVLTF
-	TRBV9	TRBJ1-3	CASSFFDRGVDTIYF
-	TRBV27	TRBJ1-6	CASSLSGTGVSPLHF
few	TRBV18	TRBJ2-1	CASSPPGAGGDYNEQFF
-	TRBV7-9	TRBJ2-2	CASSLPSKNTGELFF
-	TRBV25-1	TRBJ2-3	CASSIQGGTDTQYF
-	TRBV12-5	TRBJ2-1	CASGLIRDSLYNEQFF
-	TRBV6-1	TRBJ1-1	CASVTNLLMNTEAFF
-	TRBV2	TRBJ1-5	CASSGGQPQHF
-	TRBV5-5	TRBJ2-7	CASSLVAQGATYEQYF
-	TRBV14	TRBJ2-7	CASSQVGSYEQYF
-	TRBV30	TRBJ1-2	CAWSRTDYGYTF
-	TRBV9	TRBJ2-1	CASTGTSGTYNEQFF
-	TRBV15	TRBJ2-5	CATSRVADYSKETQYF
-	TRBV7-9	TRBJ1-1	CASSQQGNTEAFF
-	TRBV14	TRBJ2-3	CASSRRPQAGGGDTQYF
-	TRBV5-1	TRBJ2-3	CASSLLLSGDTQYF
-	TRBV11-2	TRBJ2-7	CASSVWTTYEQYF
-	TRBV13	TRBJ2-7	CASSSPDRGNNEQYF
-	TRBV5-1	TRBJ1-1	CASSLGPNTEAFF
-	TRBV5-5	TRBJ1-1	CASSPNDRLSTEAFF
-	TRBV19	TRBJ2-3	CASSPGTGTDTQYF
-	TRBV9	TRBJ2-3	CASSVLAGGLKDTQYF
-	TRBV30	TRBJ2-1	CAWSAGGAINEQFF
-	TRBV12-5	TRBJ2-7	CASGLGGEQYF
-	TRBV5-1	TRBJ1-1	CASSLAENTEAFF
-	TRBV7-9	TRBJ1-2	CASSMTGDGYTF
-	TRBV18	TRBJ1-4	CASSPQGTREKLFF
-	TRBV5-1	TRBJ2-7	CASSLVGSFYEQYF
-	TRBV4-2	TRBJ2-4	CASSPTSGGAKNIQYF
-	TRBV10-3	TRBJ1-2	CAISGSAQGRLTGTHGYTF
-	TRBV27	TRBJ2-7	CASFASVYEQYF
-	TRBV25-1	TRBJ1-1	CASSDLRQGMRGTEAFF
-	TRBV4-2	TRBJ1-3	CASSHSGTGDIKNTIYF
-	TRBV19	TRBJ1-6	CASSFGRDNSPLHF
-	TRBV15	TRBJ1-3	CATSRDRGTGNTIYF
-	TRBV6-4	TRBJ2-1	CASSGEGGDYNEQFF